This T cell receptor (beta chain) was found in a study of PD-1 blockade in mismatch repair-deficient tumors. Study-wide points: Tumor-resident clones, often absent from pretreatment blood, expanded after pembrolizumab and then contracted. All three positive peptides came from frameshift mutations, yielding 142 blood TCRs.

The V end was cut by 7 bases, the J end by 2 bases, with 14 bases between. The CDR3 sequence is 14 residues long. Germline V CDR1 and CDR2: SNHLY, FYNNEI. This clone was seen a single time. Antigen specificity is unknown. Assay used: immunoSEQ multiplex PCR; TCRdb lists only in-frame clones, some missing. The data show some 16,000 clones, 84% seen once. Stated time point: approximately nine-day in vitro stimulation with candidate neoantigen peptide 5. PCR or immunohistochemistry showed mismatch repair deficiency in every enrolled patient. Cells were stimulated around 9 days with each of 6 or 7 ELISpot-reactive neoantigens.

Here the sequenced sample was cells cultured in vitro, taken from a patient treated with pembrolizumab. The J gene is TRBJ2-5, the V gene TRBV2; D perhaps matches TRBD2 (6 bases). This TCR derives from an adult with mismatch repair-deficient cancer. For the CDR3, the DNA is TGTGCCAGCAAGGTCGGGAGCCGACAAGAGACCCAGTACTTC. This gives the protein CASKVGSRQETQYF.